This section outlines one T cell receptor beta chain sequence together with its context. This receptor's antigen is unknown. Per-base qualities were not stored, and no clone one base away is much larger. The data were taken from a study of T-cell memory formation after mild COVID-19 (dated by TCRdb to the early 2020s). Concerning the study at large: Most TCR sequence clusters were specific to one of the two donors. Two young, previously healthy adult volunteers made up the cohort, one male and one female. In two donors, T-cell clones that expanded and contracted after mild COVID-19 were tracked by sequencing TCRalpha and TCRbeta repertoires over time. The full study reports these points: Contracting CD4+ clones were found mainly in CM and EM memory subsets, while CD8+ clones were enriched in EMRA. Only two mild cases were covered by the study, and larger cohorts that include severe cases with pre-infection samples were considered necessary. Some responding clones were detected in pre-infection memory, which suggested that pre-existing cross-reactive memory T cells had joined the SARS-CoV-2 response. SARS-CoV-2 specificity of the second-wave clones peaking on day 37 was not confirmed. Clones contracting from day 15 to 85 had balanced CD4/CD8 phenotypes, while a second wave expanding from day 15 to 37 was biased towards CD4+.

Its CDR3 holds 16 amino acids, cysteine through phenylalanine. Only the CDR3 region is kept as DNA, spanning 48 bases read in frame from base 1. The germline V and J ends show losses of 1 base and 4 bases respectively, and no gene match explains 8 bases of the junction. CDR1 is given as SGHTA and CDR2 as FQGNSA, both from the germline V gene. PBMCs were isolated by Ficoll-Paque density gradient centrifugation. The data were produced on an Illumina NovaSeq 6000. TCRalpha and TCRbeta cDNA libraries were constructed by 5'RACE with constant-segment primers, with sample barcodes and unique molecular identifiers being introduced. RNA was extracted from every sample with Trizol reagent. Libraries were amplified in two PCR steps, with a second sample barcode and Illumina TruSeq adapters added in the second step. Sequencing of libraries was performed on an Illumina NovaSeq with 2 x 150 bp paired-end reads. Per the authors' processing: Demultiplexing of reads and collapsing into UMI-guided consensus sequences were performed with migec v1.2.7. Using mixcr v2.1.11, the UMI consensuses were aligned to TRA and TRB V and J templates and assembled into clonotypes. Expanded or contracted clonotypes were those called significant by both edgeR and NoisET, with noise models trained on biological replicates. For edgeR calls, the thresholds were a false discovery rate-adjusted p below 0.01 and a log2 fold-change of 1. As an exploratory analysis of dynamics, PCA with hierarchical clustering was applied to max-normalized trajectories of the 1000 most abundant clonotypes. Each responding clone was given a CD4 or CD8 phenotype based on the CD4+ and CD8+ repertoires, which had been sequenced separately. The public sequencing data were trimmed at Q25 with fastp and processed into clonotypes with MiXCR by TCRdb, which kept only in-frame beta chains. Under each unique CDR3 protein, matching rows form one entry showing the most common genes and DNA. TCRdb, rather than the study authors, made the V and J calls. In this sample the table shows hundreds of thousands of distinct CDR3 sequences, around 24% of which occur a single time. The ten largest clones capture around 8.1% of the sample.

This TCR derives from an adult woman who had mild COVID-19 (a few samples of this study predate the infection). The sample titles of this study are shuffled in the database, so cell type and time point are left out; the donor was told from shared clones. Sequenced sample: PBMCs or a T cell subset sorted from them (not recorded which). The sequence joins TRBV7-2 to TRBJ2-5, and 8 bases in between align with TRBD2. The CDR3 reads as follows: CASSLVGISGTETQYF. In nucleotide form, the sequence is TGTGCCAGCAGCTTAGTCGGGATTAGCGGGACAGAGACCCAGTACTTC. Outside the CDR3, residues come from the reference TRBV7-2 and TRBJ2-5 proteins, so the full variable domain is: GAGVSQSPSNKVTEKGKDVELRCDPISGHTALYWYRQSLGQGLEFLIYFQGNSAPDKSGLPSDRFSAERTGGSVSTLTIQRTQQEDSAVYLCASSLVGISGTETQYFGPGTRLLVL.